The subject of this entry is one T cell receptor (beta chain). What it binds is unknown. One end of the junction does not line up with germline, which may come from a read error. The sample is drawn from a study of cytomegalovirus exposure and HLA in healthy donors. Study overall: The study placed over 65% of its approximately 400 genotyped donors in the Caucasian-associated ancestry cluster.

The CDR3 is 18 amino acids. CDR1 is SGHKS and CDR2 is YYEKEE in the germline V gene (reference sequence). Study conclusions and caveats: DRB1 showed the most TCR associations and HLA-C the fewest in a later analysis, as rates varied by HLA locus.

It was healthy bone marrow donors who served as donors. Primers: 60 Vbeta forward and 13 Jbeta reverse. The assay was immunoSEQ multiplex PCR, and TCRdb's table has in-frame clones only and misses some. The table includes 130,000 to 150,000 clones, approximately 80% detected once. The specimen was PBMCs. The TCR comes from a man aged 35 to 55 in good health and CMV-seropositive. This chain joins TRBV5-5 and TRBJ2-6; tentative D call: TRBD2 (6 bases). Here the CDR3 reads CASIRAGGGTSGANGLTF. In nucleotides, the CDR3 is TGTGCCAGCATACGGGCTGGTGGGGGGACCTCTGGGGCCAACGGCCTGACTTTC.